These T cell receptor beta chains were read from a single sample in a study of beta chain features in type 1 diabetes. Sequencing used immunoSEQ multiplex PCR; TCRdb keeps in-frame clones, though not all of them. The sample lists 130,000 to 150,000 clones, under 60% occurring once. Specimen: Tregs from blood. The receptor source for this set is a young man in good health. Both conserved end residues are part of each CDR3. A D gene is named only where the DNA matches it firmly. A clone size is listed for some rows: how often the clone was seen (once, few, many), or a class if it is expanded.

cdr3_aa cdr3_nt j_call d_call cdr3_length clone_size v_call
CASSGGRVAQYF TGTGCCAGCAGTGGCGGCCGAGTGGCGCAGTATTTT TRBJ2-3 - 12 few TRBV2
CASRAGLAVVYNEQFF TGTGCCAGTAGAGCGGGACTAGCCGTCGTCTACAATGAGCAGTTCTTC TRBJ2-1 TRBD2 16 - TRBV19
CASSLVSGNSNQPQHF TGTGCCAGCAGCTTAGTATCAGGAAATAGCAATCAGCCCCAGCATTTT TRBJ1-5 - 16 - TRBV7-2
CASSKTSGDLTGELFF TGTGCCAGTAGTAAGACTAGCGGCGACCTCACCGGGGAGCTGTTTTTT TRBJ2-2 TRBD2 16 - TRBV19
CSATGGEQYF TGCAGTGCAACAGGGGGAGAGCAGTACTTC TRBJ2-7 TRBD1 10 - TRBV20-1
CASSEDGRNEKLFF TGCGCCAGCAGTGAGGACGGGAGAAATGAAAAACTGTTTTTT TRBJ1-4 - 14 once TRBV5-1
CASSLGRPNEKLFF TGTGCCAGCAGCTTGGGCAGGCCTAATGAAAAACTGTTTTTT TRBJ1-4 - 14 - TRBV11-2
CATSRDGAGGQFF TGTGCCACCAGCAGAGATGGGGCAGGCGGGCAGTTCTTC TRBJ2-1 - 13 - TRBV15
CASSLTGVSSYEQYF TGTGCCAGCAGCCTAACAGGAGTCTCCAGCTACGAGCAGTACTTC TRBJ2-7 - 15 - TRBV7-2
CASSIGDSRYEQYF TGTGCCAGCAGCATAGGCGATTCCCGCTACGAGCAGTACTTC TRBJ2-7 - 14 - TRBV7-9
CASSQSLTGYWSYEQYF TGCGCCAGCAGCCAAAGCCTTACAGGGTATTGGTCCTACGAGCAGTACTTC TRBJ2-7 - 17 once TRBV4-3
CASSEARNSPLHF TGTGCCAGCAGTGAAGCGAGGAATTCACCCCTCCACTTT TRBJ1-6 - 13 - TRBV25-1
CASSQQGGGTEAFF TGTGCCAGCTCACAGCAGGGAGGGGGGACTGAAGCTTTCTTT TRBJ1-1 - 14 few TRBV18
CASSASGGYQETQYF TGTGCCAGCAGCGCTAGCGGGGGGTACCAAGAGACCCAGTACTTC TRBJ2-5 TRBD2 15 - TRBV9
CASSRARITGVVNEQFF TGTGCCAGCAGCCGAGCTAGAATAACGGGAGTTGTTAATGAGCAGTTCTTC TRBJ2-1 - 17 - TRBV4-2
CASSSGLLYNEQFF TGTGCCAGCAGCTCTGGACTCCTCTACAATGAGCAGTTCTTC TRBJ2-1 - 14 - TRBV7-2
CASSIGSGETQYF TGTGCCAGTAGTATAGGATCAGGGGAGACCCAGTACTTC TRBJ2-5 - 13 - TRBV19
CAIYGGANYGYTF TGTGCCATATACGGCGGAGCTAACTATGGCTACACCTTC TRBJ1-2 - 13 once TRBV28
CATAGASDTQYF TGCGCCACCGCGGGGGCCTCAGATACGCAGTATTTT TRBJ2-3 - 12 - TRBV10-2
CASSSTGDGSTYNEQFF TGTGCCAGCAGCTCAACAGGGGACGGGAGTACCTACAATGAGCAGTTCTTC TRBJ2-1 - 17 - TRBV11-1
CASSQAETGAYFGPKNIQYF TGCGCCAGCAGCCAAGCGGAAACAGGGGCGTATTTCGGTCCCAAAAACATTCAGTACTTC TRBJ2-4 TRBD1 20 few TRBV4-1
CASSYGGEGYTF TGTGCCAGCAGTTACGGCGGGGAGGGCTACACCTTC TRBJ1-2 - 12 few TRBV6-5
CASSLWDRGAGELFF TGTGCCAGCAGCTTGTGGGACAGGGGAGCCGGGGAGCTGTTTTTT TRBJ2-2 TRBD1 15 few TRBV5-4
CASSLAGRGNQPQHF TGTGCCAGCAGCTTGGCGGGCAGGGGGAATCAGCCCCAGCATTTT TRBJ1-5 TRBD1 15 - TRBV5-8
CAISETGQANTGELFF TGTGCCATCAGTGAGACGGGACAGGCGAACACCGGGGAGCTGTTTTTT TRBJ2-2 TRBD1 16 - TRBV10-3
CASSRQGAEEQYF TGCGCCAGCAGCAGACAGGGGGCGGAGGAGCAGTACTTC TRBJ2-7 TRBD1 13 few TRBV5-1
CASSGTGDSNQPQHF TGTGCCAGCAGCGGGACAGGGGATAGCAATCAGCCCCAGCATTTT TRBJ1-5 TRBD1 15 - TRBV9
CAWGRALGYGYTF TGTGCCTGGGGGCGGGCCCTCGGCTATGGCTACACCTTC TRBJ1-2 - 13 - TRBV30
CASSSRISTDTQYF TGTGCCAGCAGCTCTAGAATTAGCACAGATACGCAGTATTTT TRBJ2-3 - 14 - TRBV2
CASSPRLAGGETQYF TGTGCCAGCAGCCCAAGACTAGCGGGGGGAGAGACCCAGTACTTC TRBJ2-5 TRBD2 15 - TRBV11-2
CASSSPTGGDGIQYF TGTGCCAGCAGCTCCCCGACAGGGGGTGATGGCATTCAGTACTTC TRBJ2-4 TRBD1 15 - TRBV7-2
CSVGTSANEQFF TGCAGCGTCGGGACTAGCGCAAATGAGCAGTTCTTC TRBJ2-1 TRBD2 12 - TRBV29-1
CASSTGLDYGYTF TGTGCCAGCAGCACAGGTTTGGATTATGGCTACACCTTC TRBJ1-2 - 13 - TRBV28
CASNIYRYPFYEQYF TGTGCCAGCAACATTTACAGGTACCCATTCTACGAGCAGTACTTC TRBJ2-7 - 15 few TRBV5-6
CASSAGQVTSGNTIYF TGTGCCAGCAGCGCCGGACAGGTTACCTCTGGAAACACCATATATTTT TRBJ1-3 TRBD1 16 - TRBV7-2
CASSLRTGGPYEQYF TGCGCCAGCAGCCTAAGGACAGGGGGTCCCTACGAGCAGTACTTC TRBJ2-7 TRBD1 15 - TRBV5-1
CATSREWDSGELFF TGTGCCACCAGCAGAGAGTGGGACTCCGGGGAGCTGTTTTTT TRBJ2-2 - 14 - TRBV15
CASTWTGGSGANVLTF TGTGCCAGCACCTGGACAGGGGGCTCCGGGGCCAACGTCCTGACTTTC TRBJ2-6 TRBD1 16 few TRBV7-9
CASSLGRVRYTF TGTGCCAGCAGCCTGGGACGGGTGAGGTACACCTTC TRBJ1-2 - 12 - TRBV5-4
CASSLLGHQETQYF TGTGCCAGCAGCCTATTGGGGCATCAAGAGACCCAGTACTTC TRBJ2-5 - 14 - TRBV11-1
CAWNNIGVGDDSPLHF TGTGCCTGGAATAACATTGGGGTAGGGGATGATTCACCCCTCCACTTT TRBJ1-6 - 16 - TRBV30
CAWSTGFGSYEQYF TGTGCCTGGAGCACAGGGTTTGGGTCCTACGAGCAGTACTTC TRBJ2-7 - 14 - TRBV30
CASRPTGTDNQPQHF TGTGCCAGCAGACCTACCGGGACAGACAATCAGCCCCAGCATTTT TRBJ1-5 TRBD1 15 few TRBV28
CAWTGASNVGNTIYF TGTGCCTGGACAGGGGCGAGTAATGTTGGAAACACCATATATTTT TRBJ1-3 - 15 - TRBV30
CASSRASGVTDTQYF TGTGCCAGCAGCCGGGCTAGCGGAGTCACAGATACGCAGTATTTT TRBJ2-3 TRBD2 15 few TRBV4-2
CAISTQGRGTDTQYF TGTGCCATCAGTACCCAGGGTCGTGGCACAGATACGCAGTATTTT TRBJ2-3 - 15 few TRBV10-3